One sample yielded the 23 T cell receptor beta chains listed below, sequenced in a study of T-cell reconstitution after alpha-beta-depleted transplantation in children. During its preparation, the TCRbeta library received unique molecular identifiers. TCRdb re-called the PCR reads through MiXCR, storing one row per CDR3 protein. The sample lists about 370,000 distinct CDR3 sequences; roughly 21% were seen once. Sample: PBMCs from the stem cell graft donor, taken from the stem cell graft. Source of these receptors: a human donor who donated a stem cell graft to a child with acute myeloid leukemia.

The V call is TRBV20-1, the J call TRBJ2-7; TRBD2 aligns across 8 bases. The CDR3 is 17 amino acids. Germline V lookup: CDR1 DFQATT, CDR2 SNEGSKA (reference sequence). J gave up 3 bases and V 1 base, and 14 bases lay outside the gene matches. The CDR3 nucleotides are TGCAGTGCTAGAGTCGGCGGCAGCGGGAGAAAAAGCTACGAGCAGTACTTC. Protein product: CSARVGGSGRKSYEQYF.

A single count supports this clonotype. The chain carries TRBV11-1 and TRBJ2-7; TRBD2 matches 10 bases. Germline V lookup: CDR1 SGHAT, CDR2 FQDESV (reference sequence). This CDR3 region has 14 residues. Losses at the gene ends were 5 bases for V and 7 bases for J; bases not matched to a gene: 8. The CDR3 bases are TGTGCCAGCAGCAACCCGGGACTAGCGCGAGAGCAGTACTTC. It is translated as CASSNPGLAREQYF. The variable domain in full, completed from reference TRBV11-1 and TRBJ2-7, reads EAEVAQSPRYKITEKSQAVAFWCDPISGHATLYWYRQILGQGPELLVQFQDESVVDDSQLPKDRFSAERLKGVDSTLKIQPAELGDSAMYLCASSNPGLAREQYFGPGTRLTVT.

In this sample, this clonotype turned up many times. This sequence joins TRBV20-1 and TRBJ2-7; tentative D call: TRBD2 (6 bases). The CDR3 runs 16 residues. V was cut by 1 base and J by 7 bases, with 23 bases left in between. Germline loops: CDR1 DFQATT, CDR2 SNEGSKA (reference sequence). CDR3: CSARVFRRDSTGEQYF. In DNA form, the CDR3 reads TGCAGTGCTAGAGTTTTCAGGAGGGACTCTACGGGGGAGCAGTACTTC.

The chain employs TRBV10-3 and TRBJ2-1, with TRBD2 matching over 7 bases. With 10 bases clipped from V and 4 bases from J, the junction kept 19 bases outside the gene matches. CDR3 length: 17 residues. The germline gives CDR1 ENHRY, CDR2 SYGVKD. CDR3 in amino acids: CATLEERGLAEYNEQFF. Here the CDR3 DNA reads TGTGCCACCCTCGAAGAAAGAGGCCTAGCGGAATACAATGAGCAGTTCTTC.

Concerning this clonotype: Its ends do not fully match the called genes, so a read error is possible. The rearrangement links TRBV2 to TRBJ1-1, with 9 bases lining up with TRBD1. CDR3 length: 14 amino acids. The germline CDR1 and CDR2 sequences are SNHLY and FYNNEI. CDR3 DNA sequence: TGTTCCAGCACGGGGGACAGGGCGAACACTGAAGCTTTCTTT. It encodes CSSTGDRANTEAFF.

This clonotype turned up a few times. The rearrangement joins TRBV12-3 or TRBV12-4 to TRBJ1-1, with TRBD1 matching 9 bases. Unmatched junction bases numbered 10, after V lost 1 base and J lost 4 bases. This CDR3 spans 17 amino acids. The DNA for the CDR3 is TGTGCCAGCAGTTTAGGACCCCCGGGACAGGGTGGCACTGAAGCTTTCTTT. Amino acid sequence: CASSLGPPGQGGTEAFF.

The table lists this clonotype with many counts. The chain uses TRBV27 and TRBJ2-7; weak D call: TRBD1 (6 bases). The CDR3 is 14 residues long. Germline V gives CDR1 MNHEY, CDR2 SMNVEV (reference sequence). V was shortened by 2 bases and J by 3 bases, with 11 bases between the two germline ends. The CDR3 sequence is CASSLVGRGYEQYF. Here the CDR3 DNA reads TGTGCCAGCAGTTTAGTTGGCAGGGGCTACGAGCAGTACTTC.

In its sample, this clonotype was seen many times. The CDR3 region has the DNA TGCAGTGCTAGAGGTTCGACTAGCGGGAGAGGGGCATACGGTGAGCAGTACTTC. It translates to CSARGSTSGRGAYGEQYF. V usage is TRBV20-1 and J usage is TRBJ2-7; 12 nucleotides line up with TRBD2. J lost 7 bases, V lost 1 base, and 17 bases had no gene match. This CDR3 comprises 18 residues. The germline CDR1 and CDR2 sequences are DFQATT and SNEGSKA (reference sequence).

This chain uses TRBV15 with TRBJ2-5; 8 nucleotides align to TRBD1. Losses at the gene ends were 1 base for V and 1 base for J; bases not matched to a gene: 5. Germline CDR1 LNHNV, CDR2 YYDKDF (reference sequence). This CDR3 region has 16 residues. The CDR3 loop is CATSRGGQGGQETQYF. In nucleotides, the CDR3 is TGTGCCACCAGCAGAGGAGGACAGGGAGGCCAAGAGACCCAGTACTTC.

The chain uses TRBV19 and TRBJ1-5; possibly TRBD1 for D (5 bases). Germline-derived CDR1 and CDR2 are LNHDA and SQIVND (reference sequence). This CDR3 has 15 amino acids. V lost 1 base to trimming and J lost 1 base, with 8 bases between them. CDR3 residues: CASSIGQGSNQPQHF. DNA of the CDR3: TGTGCCAGTAGTATAGGCCAGGGAAGCAATCAGCCCCAGCATTTT. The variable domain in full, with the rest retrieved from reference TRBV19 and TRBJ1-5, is DGGITQSPKYLFRKEGQNVTLSCEQNLNHDAMYWYRQDPGQGLRLIYYSQIVNDFQKGDIAEGYSVSREKKESFPLTVTSAQKNPTAFYLCASSIGQGSNQPQHFGDGTRLSIL.

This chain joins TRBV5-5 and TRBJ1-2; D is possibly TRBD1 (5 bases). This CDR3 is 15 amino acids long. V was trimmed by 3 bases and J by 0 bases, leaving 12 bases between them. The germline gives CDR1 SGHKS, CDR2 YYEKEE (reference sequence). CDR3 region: CASSYRDSSNYGYTF. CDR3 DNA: TGTGCCAGCAGCTACCGGGACTCCTCTAACTATGGCTACACCTTC.

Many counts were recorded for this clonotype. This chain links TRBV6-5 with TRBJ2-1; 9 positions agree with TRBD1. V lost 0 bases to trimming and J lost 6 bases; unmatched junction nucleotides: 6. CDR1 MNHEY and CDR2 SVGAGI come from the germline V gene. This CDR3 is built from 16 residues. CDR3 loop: CASSYSKLGQGNEQFF. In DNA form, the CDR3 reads TGTGCCAGCAGTTACTCGAAGCTGGGACAGGGCAATGAGCAGTTCTTC.

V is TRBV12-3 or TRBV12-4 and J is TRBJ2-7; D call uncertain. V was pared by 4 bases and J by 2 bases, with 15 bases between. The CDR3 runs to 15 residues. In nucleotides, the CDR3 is TGTGCCAGCAGTTCGAACACAGAACAGCCCTACGAGCAGTACTTC. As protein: CASSSNTEQPYEQYF.

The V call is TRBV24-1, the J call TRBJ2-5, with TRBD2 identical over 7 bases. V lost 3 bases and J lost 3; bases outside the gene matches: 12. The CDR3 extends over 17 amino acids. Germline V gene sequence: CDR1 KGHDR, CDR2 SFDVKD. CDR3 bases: TGTGCCACCAGTGATCCCCCCGGAGGGGAGGGTGAAGAGACCCAGTACTTC. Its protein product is CATSDPPGGEGEETQYF.

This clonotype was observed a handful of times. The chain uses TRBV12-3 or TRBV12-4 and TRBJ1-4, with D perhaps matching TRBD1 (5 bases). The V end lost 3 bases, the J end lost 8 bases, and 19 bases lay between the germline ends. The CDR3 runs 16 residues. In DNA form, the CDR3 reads TGTGCCAGCAGTTTTGATACCGGGACCCAAGCCGAAAAACTGTTTTTT. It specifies CASSFDTGTQAEKLFF.

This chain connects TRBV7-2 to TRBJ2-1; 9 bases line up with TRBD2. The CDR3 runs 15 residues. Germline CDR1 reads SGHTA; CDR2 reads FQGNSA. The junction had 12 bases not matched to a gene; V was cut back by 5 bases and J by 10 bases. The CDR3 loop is CASSPTSLAGKEQFF. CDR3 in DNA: TGTGCCAGCAGCCCCACCTCGCTAGCGGGGAAGGAGCAGTTCTTC.

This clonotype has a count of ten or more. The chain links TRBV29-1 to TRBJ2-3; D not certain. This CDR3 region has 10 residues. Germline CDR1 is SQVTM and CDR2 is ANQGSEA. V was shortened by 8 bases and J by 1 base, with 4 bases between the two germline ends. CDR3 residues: CSSGTDTQYF. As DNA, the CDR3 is TGCAGCTCAGGCACAGATACGCAGTATTTT.

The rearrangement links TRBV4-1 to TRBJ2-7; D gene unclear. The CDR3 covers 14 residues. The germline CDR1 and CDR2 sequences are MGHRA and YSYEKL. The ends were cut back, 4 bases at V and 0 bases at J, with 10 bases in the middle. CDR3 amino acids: CASSPTRSSYEQYF. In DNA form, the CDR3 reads TGCGCCAGCAGCCCTACAAGGAGCTCCTACGAGCAGTACTTC.

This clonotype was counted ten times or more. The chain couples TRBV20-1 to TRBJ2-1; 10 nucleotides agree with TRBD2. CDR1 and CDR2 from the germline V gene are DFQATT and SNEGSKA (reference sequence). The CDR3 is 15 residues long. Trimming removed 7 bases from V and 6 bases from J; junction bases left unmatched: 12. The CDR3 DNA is TGCAGTGGGTCTAGCGGGAGCAGGTTAGGCAATGAGCAGTTCTTC. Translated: CSGSSGSRLGNEQFF.

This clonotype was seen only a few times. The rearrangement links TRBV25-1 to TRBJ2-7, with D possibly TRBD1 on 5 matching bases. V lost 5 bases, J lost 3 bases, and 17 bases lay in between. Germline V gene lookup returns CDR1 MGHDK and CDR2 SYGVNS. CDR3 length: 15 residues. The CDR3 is CASSLSFRGVYEQYF. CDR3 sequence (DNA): TGTGCCAGCAGTTTGTCATTTAGGGGTGTCTACGAGCAGTACTTC.

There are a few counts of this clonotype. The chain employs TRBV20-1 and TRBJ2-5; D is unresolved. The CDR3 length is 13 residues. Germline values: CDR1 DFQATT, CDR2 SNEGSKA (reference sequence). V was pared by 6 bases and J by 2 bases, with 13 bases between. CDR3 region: CSATDPLQETQYF. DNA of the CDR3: TGCAGTGCAACCGACCCCCTGCAAGAGACCCAGTACTTC.

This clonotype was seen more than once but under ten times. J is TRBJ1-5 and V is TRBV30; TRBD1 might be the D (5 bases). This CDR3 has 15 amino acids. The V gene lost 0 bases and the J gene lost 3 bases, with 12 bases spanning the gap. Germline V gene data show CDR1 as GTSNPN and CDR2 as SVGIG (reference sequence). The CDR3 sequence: CAWSVLGQNNQPQHF. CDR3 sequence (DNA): TGTGCCTGGAGTGTATTGGGGCAGAACAATCAGCCCCAGCATTTT.

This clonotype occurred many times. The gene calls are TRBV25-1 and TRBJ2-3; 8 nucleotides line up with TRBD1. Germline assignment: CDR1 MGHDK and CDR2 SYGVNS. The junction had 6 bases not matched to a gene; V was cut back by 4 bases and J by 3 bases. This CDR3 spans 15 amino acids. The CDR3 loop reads CASSALQGETDTQYF. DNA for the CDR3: TGTGCCAGCAGTGCCTTACAGGGGGAGACAGATACGCAGTATTTT.